The clone carrying this TCR beta chain has only a few counts. These data are taken from a study of cytomegalovirus exposure and HLA in healthy donors. The primer mix had 60 Vbeta and 13 Jbeta primers. Assay used: immunoSEQ multiplex PCR; TCRdb lists only in-frame clones, some missing. There are 90,000 to 100,000 clones in the sample; about four fifths occur only once, and about 5% lies in the top ten. There are 16 residues in the CDR3. The germline CDR1 and CDR2 sequences are MNHEY and SVGAGI. The TCR originated in a woman aged 40 to 49 in good health and CMV-seronegative. The V call is TRBV6-5, the J call TRBJ2-5; TRBD2 matches at 7 bases. Judging by the DNA end, TRBJ2-7 fits better; the J call may be wrong. Sequencing was done on a sample of PBMCs. CDR3 coding DNA: TGTGCCAGCAGTTACTCGGGAGGGAAGAGCTCCTACGAGCAGTACTTC. Translating gives CASSYSGGKSSYEQYF.